The 8 T cell receptor beta chains given below trace back to one sample, sequenced in a study of Ad26.COV2.S vaccination and SARS-CoV-2 variants. Data came from immunoSEQ multiplex PCR; TCRdb stores just in-frame clones and leaves some out. The sample records almost 400,000 clones, 89% being singletons. The treatment here: roughly 20 received Ad26.COV2.S at low or high dose, single or two shots; 5 received placebo; per-sample allocation not given. Day 63 after the first injection of vaccine or placebo was the sampling time. Sample: peripheral blood, taken in a trial of Ad26.COV2.S vaccine versus placebo. These receptor sequences come from a person between 18 and 65 years old who received the Ad26.COV2.S COVID-19 vaccine or a placebo.

The rearrangement uses TRBV4-1 and TRBJ1-2; possibly TRBD1 for D (5 bases). Germline V CDR1 and CDR2: MGHRA, YSYEKL. This CDR3 region has 16 residues. V was shortened by 4 bases and J by 4 bases, with 19 bases between the two germline ends. As DNA, the CDR3 is TGCGCCAGCAGCCCTATGAGCAGGGATATTCGCTATGGCTACACCTTC. Translated, it gives CASSPMSRDIRYGYTF.

The gene calls are TRBV18 and TRBJ2-1; D may be TRBD1 (6 bases). The CDR3 length is 13 residues. Trimming removed 3 bases from V and 7 bases from J, with 10 bases in between. CDR1 and CDR2 from the germline V gene are KGHSH and LQKENI. In nucleotides, the CDR3 is TGTGCCAGCTCACCCGACGACAGGAATGAGCAGTTCTTC. Translation gives CASSPDDRNEQFF.

V usage is TRBV12-3 or TRBV12-4 and J usage is TRBJ1-2; D gene uncertain. V dropped 6 bases and J dropped 4 bases, with 6 bases sitting between them. This CDR3 comprises 11 residues. The CDR3 nucleotides are TGTGCCAGCAGCCTGGCCTATGGCTACACCTTC. Protein: CASSLAYGYTF.

V gene TRBV25-1 combines with J gene TRBJ2-2; D may correspond to TRBD1 or TRBD2 (5 bases each). Trimming shortened V by 3 bases and J by 0 bases, and 8 bases separated the two germline ends. The CDR3 is made up of 15 amino acids. Germline values: CDR1 MGHDK, CDR2 SYGVNS. CDR3 coding DNA: TGTGCCAGCAGTGACGGGGACGCGAACACCGGGGAGCTGTTTTTT. Amino acids: CASSDGDANTGELFF.

The chain is built from TRBV5-1 and TRBJ1-6; 12 bases are shared with TRBD1. Per the germline V gene, CDR1 is SGHRS and CDR2 is YFSETQ. The trim removed 1 base at V and 7 bases at J, leaving 6 bases unmatched. The CDR3 consists of 17 residues. CDR3 DNA: TGCGCCAGCAGCTTGACCGGGACAGGGGGCCCGAATTCACCCCTCCACTTT. Residues: CASSLTGTGGPNSPLHF.

This chain connects TRBV27 to TRBJ1-1; D may be TRBD1 (6 bases). In germline, CDR1 is MNHEY, CDR2 SMNVEV (reference sequence). The CDR3 spans 13 residues. Deletions cut 3 bases from V and 4 bases from J, with 9 bases between. The CDR3 bases are TGTGCCAGCAGTTTTACAGGGACCACTGAAGCTTTCTTT. Residues: CASSFTGTTEAFF.

The chain recombines TRBV2 with TRBJ2-3; tentatively, D is TRBD2 (7 bases). Germline CDR1 SNHLY, CDR2 FYNNEI. Trimming pared 7 bases from V and 3 bases from J, leaving 17 bases between. The CDR3 has 15 amino acids. CDR3 sequence: CASKLGGAVTDTQYF. In DNA form, the CDR3 reads TGTGCCAGCAAGCTTGGGGGGGCTGTGACAGATACGCAGTATTTT.

V is TRBV24-1 and J is TRBJ1-2; no firm D call. The V and J ends lost 4 bases and 6 bases respectively, with 8 bases between them. The germline gives CDR1 KGHDR, CDR2 SFDVKD. The CDR3 runs to 12 residues. DNA of the CDR3: TGTGCCACCAGTGACTACAAGGATGGCTACACCTTC. It is translated as CATSDYKDGYTF.